This T cell receptor (beta chain) is from a study of shared clonotypes between healthy human individuals. V lost 5 bases to trimming and J lost 7 bases, with 17 bases between them. This CDR3 is built from 14 residues. The V gene's germline CDR1 is SGHAT and CDR2 FQNNGV. Naivety among CD8 cells was defined by CD45RO negativity and positive CCR7 selection, thereby excluding terminally differentiated effector memory CD45RA+ cells. All participating donors were Caucasian adults from Nashville, Tennessee. Study-level results: The donor pool, a small one, limited the genetic and exposure-history diversity represented. The study found about 5% of naive CD4 clonotypes shared across a few donors.

Points on this clone: Antigen: not known.

Repertoires were generated with immunoSEQ multiplex PCR, while TCRdb's copy carries only in-frame clones and drops some. The sample lists more than 2 million clones, approximately 94% occurring once. The receptor's source is a man aged 18 to 35 in good health. This chain uses TRBV11-2 with TRBJ2-5; maybe TRBD2 (5 bases). The specimen sequenced was naive CD8+ T cells sorted from blood. The CDR3 DNA sequence: TGTGCCAGCAGCGACCGGACTGCTCCGGGGACCCAGTACTTC. This encodes CASSDRTAPGTQYF.